Presented here are 15 T cell receptor beta chains from one specimen sequenced in a study of blood T cell repertoires in COVID-19. Profiling relied on immunoSEQ multiplex PCR, and the TCRdb table lists in-frame clones only, not all of them. The data show 190,000 or so clones, with around 84% seen just once and roughly a sixth held by the top ten. The specimen was PBMCs or T cells enriched from blood (not recorded which). These receptors originate from a man aged 40-50 years who had recovered from COVID-19.

V is TRBV3-1 (or the pseudogene TRBV3-2) and J is TRBJ2-7, with a possible D match to TRBD2 (5 bases). The CDR3 extends over 15 amino acids. Between the trimmed V and J ends, which lost 3 bases and 0 bases, there was a span of 12 bases. In germline, CDR1 is LGHDT, CDR2 YNNKEL (reference sequence). This CDR3 is CASSQDLASSYEQYF. CDR3 DNA: TGTGCCAGCAGCCAGGACCTAGCTAGCTCCTACGAGCAGTACTTC.

The rearrangement joins TRBV15 to TRBJ2-5; tentative D call: TRBD1 (5 bases). The CDR3 length is 15 residues. Trimming shortened V by 0 bases and J by 0 bases, and 8 bases separated the two germline ends. Germline CDR1 LNHNV, CDR2 YYDKDF (reference sequence). The CDR3 here is CATSRERQHQETQYF. Written as DNA, the CDR3 is TGTGCCACCAGCAGAGAACGACAGCACCAAGAGACCCAGTACTTC.

The chain employs TRBV13 and TRBJ1-4, with D possibly matching TRBD1 (6 bases). Germline loops: CDR1 PRHDT, CDR2 FYEKMQ (reference sequence). The CDR3 runs 14 residues. The V end was cut by 1 base, the J end by 10 bases, with 13 bases between. CDR3 protein: CASSLVTGTGKLFF. The CDR3 DNA reads TGTGCCAGCAGCTTAGTGACAGGTACCGGAAAACTGTTTTTT. Together with reference TRBV13 and TRBJ1-4, the CDR3 gives the full variable domain: AAGVIQSPRHLIKEKRETATLKCYPIPRHDTVYWYQQGPGQDPQFLISFYEKMQSDKGSIPDRFSAQQFSDYHSELNMSSLELGDSALYFCASSLVTGTGKLFFGSGTQLSVL.

V usage is TRBV7-9 and J usage is TRBJ1-2, with a possible D match to TRBD1 (6 bases). Trimming pared 4 bases from V and 3 bases from J, leaving 27 bases between. CDR1 and CDR2 from the germline V gene are SEHNR and FQNEAQ (reference sequence). The CDR3 has 19 residues. CDR3 region: CASSSNLGRRDRFDYGYTF. Here the CDR3 DNA reads TGTGCCAGCAGCTCAAACCTTGGACGCCGAGACAGGTTCGACTATGGCTACACCTTC.

The rearrangement uses TRBV28 and TRBJ1-6; D perhaps matches TRBD1 (6 bases). The CDR3 runs to 13 residues. Germline V gene sequence: CDR1 MDHEN, CDR2 SYDVKM. Trimming removed 8 bases at V and 12 bases at J, with 17 bases between. The CDR3 is CASRTATLRPLHF. The CDR3 bases are TGTGCCAGCCGGACAGCCACATTACGACCCCTCCACTTT.

The V and J genes are TRBV5-4 and TRBJ2-3; 14 bases align to TRBD2. The V gene end was trimmed by 4 bases and the J gene end by 3 bases; junction bases not matched to a gene: 7. The CDR3 totals 17 residues. The V gene's germline CDR1 is SGHNT and CDR2 YYREEE (reference sequence). The CDR3 reads CASSKRLAGGTTDTQYF. CDR3 nucleotides: TGTGCCAGCAGCAAAAGACTAGCGGGAGGGACGACAGATACGCAGTATTTT.

This clone occurred once. The chain recombines TRBV25-1 with TRBJ1-1; D is undetermined. The CDR3 spans 12 residues. With 3 bases removed from V and 4 bases from J, the gap between germline ends came to 6 bases. CDR1 and CDR2 from the germline V gene are MGHDK and SYGVNS. CDR3 coding DNA: TGTGCCAGCAGTGAGTCCGTCACTGAAGCTTTCTTT. Its protein is CASSESVTEAFF.

The chain links TRBV7-2 to TRBJ1-5; D possibly corresponds to TRBD1 (5 bases). The V end lost 3 bases, the J end lost 4 bases, and 13 bases lay between the germline ends. Germline assignment: CDR1 SGHTA and CDR2 FQGNSA. CDR3 length equals 15 residues. CDR3 residues: CASSLTVGGNQPQHF. CDR3 sequence (DNA): TGTGCCAGCAGCTTGACCGTGGGGGGGAATCAGCCCCAGCATTTT.

The V gene is TRBV29-1, the J gene TRBJ2-3, with unresolved D. The CDR3 extends over 11 amino acids. V gave up 4 bases and J gave up 4 bases, with 6 bases separating them. The germline gives CDR1 SQVTM, CDR2 ANQGSEA. The CDR3 DNA reads TGCAGCGTTGCCCCTGCAGATACGCAGTATTTT. Translated, it gives CSVAPADTQYF.

V and J are TRBV3-1 (or the pseudogene TRBV3-2) and TRBJ1-6; D may be TRBD1 (5 bases). V shed 0 bases and J shed 13 bases, with 13 bases lying between them. This CDR3 comprises 14 residues. CDR1 LGHDT and CDR2 YNNKEL come from the germline V gene (reference sequence). Written as DNA, the CDR3 is TGTGCCAGCAGCCAAGATATGGCCAAGGGGCCCCTCCACTTT. Its protein is CASSQDMAKGPLHF.

This rearrangement joins TRBV7-2 to TRBJ1-3; perhaps TRBD1 as D (6 bases). V was clipped by 2 bases and J by 4 bases, with 18 bases between them. The CDR3 has 17 residues. Per the germline V gene, CDR1 is SGHTA and CDR2 is FQGNSA. The CDR3 DNA reads TGTGCCAGCAGCTTATTCGGACAGTCGGATACAGGAAACACCATATATTTT. It is translated as CASSLFGQSDTGNTIYF.

The chain couples TRBV6-5 to TRBJ2-5; no reliable D call. Per germline, CDR1 MNHEY and CDR2 SVGAGI. CDR3 length: 14 amino acids. Trimming removed 5 bases from V and 5 bases from J, with 15 bases in between. The CDR3: CASSPPGRSETQYF. CDR3 bases: TGTGCCAGCAGTCCCCCAGGCAGATCGGAGACCCAGTACTTC.

This clone was seen more than once but under ten times. This chain links TRBV6-5 with TRBJ1-2, with TRBD1 as a possible D gene (6 bases). Germline V CDR1 and CDR2: MNHEY, SVGAGI. CDR3 length equals 14 residues. V was pared by 6 bases and J by 4 bases, with 15 bases between. The CDR3 sequence is CASRDRDTFYGYTF. CDR3 bases: TGTGCCAGCAGAGACCGGGACACCTTCTATGGCTACACCTTC.

The genes are TRBV6-5 and TRBJ1-4; the D is unclear. V dropped 9 bases and J dropped 8 bases, with 19 bases sitting between them. Germline CDR1 reads MNHEY; CDR2 reads SVGAGI. CDR3 length: 14 residues. The CDR3 region is CARRREVYREKLFF. Written as DNA, the CDR3 is TGTGCCAGAAGACGGGAGGTGTACCGGGAAAAACTGTTTTTT.

The chain is built from TRBV19 and TRBJ2-4, with D perhaps TRBD1 (7 bases). With 4 bases removed from V and 6 bases from J, the gap between germline ends came to 16 bases. Per germline, CDR1 LNHDA and CDR2 SQIVND (reference sequence). This CDR3 has 15 residues. CDR3 DNA sequence: TGTGCCAGTAGTAAGGAGGGGGCGCAGGTAAACATTCAGTACTTC. Its translation: CASSKEGAQVNIQYF. Complete variable domain (other parts from reference TRBV19 and TRBJ2-4): DGGITQSPKYLFRKEGQNVTLSCEQNLNHDAMYWYRQDPGQGLRLIYYSQIVNDFQKGDIAEGYSVSREKKESFPLTVTSAQKNPTAFYLCASSKEGAQVNIQYFGAGTRLSVL.